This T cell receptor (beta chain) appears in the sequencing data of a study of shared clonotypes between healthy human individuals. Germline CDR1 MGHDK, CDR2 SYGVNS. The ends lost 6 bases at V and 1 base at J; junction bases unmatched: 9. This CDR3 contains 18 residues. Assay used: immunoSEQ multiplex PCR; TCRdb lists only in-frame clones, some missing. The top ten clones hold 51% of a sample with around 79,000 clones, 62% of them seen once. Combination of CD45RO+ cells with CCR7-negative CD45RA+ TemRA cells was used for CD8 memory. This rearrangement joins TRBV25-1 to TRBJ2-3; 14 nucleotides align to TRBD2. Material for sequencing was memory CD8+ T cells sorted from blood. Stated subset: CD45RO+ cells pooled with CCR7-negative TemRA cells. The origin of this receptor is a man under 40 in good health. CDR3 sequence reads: CASRGGTSGREGTDTQYF. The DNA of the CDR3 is TGTGCCAGCAGGGGGGGGACTAGCGGGAGAGAGGGCACAGATACGCAGTATTTT.